This paragraph covers one TCR beta chain sequence. The antigen it binds to is not known. It has no much larger one-base neighbor in the sample; base qualities were not kept. Using the deep immunoSEQ assay, multiplex PCR amplified TCR CDR3 regions from genomic DNA. Extracted genomic DNA from each cell subset was distributed evenly across all wells of several immunoSEQ 96-well plates, and each plate was treated as a replicate. For sorted subsets, roughly 200 ng of genomic DNA, equivalent to about 30,000 T cell genomes, went into each replicate PCR. Purified libraries were measured with a Qubit 3.0 fluorometer, size-checked on a Bioanalyzer 2100, and measured again with the KAPA Library Quantification kit. Every immunoSEQ 96-well plate was sequenced on a separate single-read 150-cycle Illumina NextSeq 550 flow cell. The authors processed their data as follows. The immunoSEQ output contained only junctional sequences without quality scores, so filtering could not match that applied to full-length reads. To assign V/J genes and CDR3, sequences were annotated using PyIR, a Python wrapper for IgBLAST v1.9, with IMGT germline references. Reads were filtered out if the reads had weak V/J assignments (E-value above 1e-6), no CDR3, stop codons, out-of-frame junctions, or ambiguous translated residues. V3J clonotypes were defined by identical inferred V gene, J gene, and CDR3 amino acid sequence. Percentage overlap between repertoires was computed as shared unique clonotypes divided by the size of the smaller repertoire. Three approaches were used to assess repertoire richness: RTK rarefaction, the Chao1 estimator, and Recon v2.1 estimates of unobserved clonotypes. Generation probabilities for all TCRbeta clonotypes obtained by the gDNA method from a few donors were computed using OLGA. Sourced from immuneACCESS, this table was stored by TCRdb with only in-frame sequences that have V and J called. A share of the clones is absent; for the studies checked, an unresolved V gene accounts for under half, and the remainder has no known explanation. That table gives V, J and clone size, and the DNA gave D and trimming. The sample yields a few million clones; approximately 90% were counted once. The ten largest clonotypes hold around 0.15% of the sample.

This entry is derived from a study of shared clonotypes between healthy human individuals (TCRdb year 2020). About the full investigation: A few men and two women, aged 18 to 49 years, made up the cohort. To estimate repertoire size and how much clonotypes are shared between individuals, the study performed deep sequencing of blood TCR repertoires from a few healthy adults. Different laboratories and diverse techniques were used to prepare libraries and sequence TCR repertoires, to increase sequencing depth and limit assay-specific biases. Per donor, leukapheresis produced somewhere between about 0.94 and 9.5 billion PBMCs. For each donor, CD4 naive and CD4 memory were each given three plates, CD8 naive was given two plates, and CD8 memory was given one plate.

The paper as a whole reports these results and caveats: Higher generation probabilities were observed for clonotypes shared by all four sorted-subset donors than for non-shared clonotypes. Pairwise subsampling indicated that sequencing depth was expected to affect the degree of clonotype sharing among donors. The genetic and exposure-history diversity represented was limited by the small number of donors. Even with the large sequencing depth, rarefaction of the sorted-subset datasets indicated that sequencing was incomplete. Roughly 5% of naive CD4, 3.5% of naive CD8, around 2.3% of memory CD4, and roughly 0.4% of memory CD8 clonotypes were shared across a few donors. Naive subsets generally had larger estimated clonotype richness than memory subsets. Sampling was limited to blood, and TCR repertoires in tissue likely differ from TCR repertoires in blood.

The donors were healthy, HIV-negative adults with no recently reported acute infections or vaccinations. Every donor was a Caucasian adult residing in Nashville, Tennessee, USA. Magnetic negative selection was used to enrich CD4+ T cells, after which naive cells were positively selected on CD45RA and the negative fraction became the memory subset. After blood collection by leukapheresis, PBMCs were isolated using Ficoll-Histopaque density gradient centrifugation and then cryopreserved in the vapor phase of liquid nitrogen. Purity and quantity of every magnetically sorted T cell population were checked by analytical flow cytometry. Genomic DNA was isolated from every sorted fraction and measured by UV absorbance on a Nanodrop 2000c. This receptor was identified in a man aged 18 to 29 in good health. Sequences were obtained from naive CD4+ T cells sorted from blood. Taken with the paper, the label for cell subset or site translates to: CD45RA+ positively selected.

The encoded CDR3 is CSVTTSGFTDTQYF. The DNA sequence is given as TGCAGCGTTACGACTAGCGGCTTCACAGATACGCAGTATTTT. The sequence is built from TRBV29-1 and TRBJ2-3; 9 central bases correspond to TRBD2. Measured from the cysteine to the phenylalanine, the CDR3 is 14 residues long. Just the 42-base CDR3 DNA is kept, in frame starting at base 1. V is pruned by 5 bases and J by 2 bases, leaving 5 bases of the junction without a gene match. In the germline V gene, CDR1 corresponds to SQVTM and CDR2 to ANQGSEA.